A selection of T cell receptor beta chains follows, all from one sample in a study of cytomegalovirus exposure and HLA in healthy donors. Sequenced by immunoSEQ multiplex PCR; TCRdb stores in-frame clones only, minus some. Of 150,000 or so clones listed, more than 75% are singletons. The specimen sequenced was PBMCs. These receptor sequences come from a woman aged 40 to 50 in good health and CMV-seropositive. Both conserved end residues are part of each CDR3. The D gene is left open where the match is weak. Only some rows state a clone size, as once, few, many or a class for expanded clones.

clone_size d_call j_call v_call cdr3_nt cdr3_aa
once . TRBJ2-1 TRBV19 TGTGCCAGTAGTGCGGCCGGGATCTTCTACAATGAGCAGTTCTTC CASSAAGIFYNEQFF
. . TRBJ2-5 TRBV2 TGTGCCAGCAGCGTCGGGTGGAGGGAGACCCAGTACTTC CASSVGWRETQYF
. TRBD2 TRBJ2-7 TRBV7-2 TGTGCCAGCAGCCAGCGGGGGGAACCCTCCTACGAGCAGTACTTC CASSQRGEPSYEQYF
. TRBD1 TRBJ1-5 TRBV7-9 TGTGCCAGCAGCTTAGGACAGGGGGCTGCCCAGCCCCAGCATTTT CASSLGQGAAQPQHF
. TRBD2 TRBJ2-5 TRBV9 TGTGCCAGCAGCGTAACTTCCGGAGGGTTCGAGCGGGGCCACTTC CASSVTSGGFERGHF
. TRBD1 TRBJ2-7 TRBV30 TGTGCCTGGAAACCCCCGGACAGGGGTTACGAGCAGTACTTC CAWKPPDRGYEQYF
. . TRBJ1-2 TRBV11-2 TGTGCCAGCAAGGACAGCGGCTATGGCTACACCTTC CASKDSGYGYTF
once TRBD2 TRBJ2-3 TRBV5-1 TGCGCCAGCAGCTTGCTAGCGGGAGAGGGGGGTACGCAGTATTTT CASSLLAGEGGTQYF
once . TRBJ1-2 TRBV5-1 TGCGCCAGCAGCTTGGCCACGGGTCGTGGCTACACCTTC CASSLATGRGYTF
. TRBD1 TRBJ2-7 TRBV6-5 TGTGCCAGCAGTTTGACAGGGGTTCAGTACGAGCAGTACTTC CASSLTGVQYEQYF
. TRBD1 TRBJ1-2 TRBV20-1 TGCAGTGCTAGTCGACAGGGGGTCTACACCTTC CSASRQGVYTF
. TRBD2 TRBJ2-3 TRBV2 TGTGCCAGCACTAGCGGGAGAGTAGATACGCAGTATTTT CASTSGRVDTQYF
. . TRBJ2-2 TRBV13 TGTGCCAGCAGCTTATCCTTGGAGAGAGGATCCGGGGAGCTGTTTTTT CASSLSLERGSGELFF
once . TRBJ1-2 TRBV15 TGTGCCACCAGCAGAGGCTCAGGCGATGGCTACACCTTC CATSRGSGDGYTF
. . TRBJ1-1 TRBV6-4 TGTGCCAGCAAGACTAGCTCGTCTAACCCAACTGAAGCTTTCTTT CASKTSSSNPTEAFF
. TRBD1 TRBJ2-1 TRBV7-3 TGTGCCAGCAGCTTAACGGGGCCGGGACAGGGCATTTTTCTGTTCTTC CASSLTGPGQGIFLFF
once TRBD2 TRBJ2-7 TRBV28 TGTGCCAGCAGGGGAATCCTAGCGGGGGAGTACTTC CASRGILAGEYF
. TRBD1 TRBJ1-5 TRBV2 TGTGCCAGCAGAGTTAGGACAGGCGAGGATCAGCCCCAGCATTTT CASRVRTGEDQPQHF
once TRBD2 TRBJ2-2 TRBV7-9 TGTGCCAGCAGCTTTCAACTAGCGGGAGTAAAAGGGGAGCTGTTTTTT CASSFQLAGVKGELFF
. . TRBJ2-7 TRBV6-1 TGTGCCAGCAGTGAAGCGGGTACGGGGAGATATCTCGACGAGCAGTACTTC CASSEAGTGRYLDEQYF
few . TRBJ1-1 TRBV6-1 TGTGCCAGCAGCAACGGACAGCCGAACACTGAAGCTTTCTTT CASSNGQPNTEAFF
. TRBD1 TRBJ2-7 TRBV5-1 TGCGCCAGCAGCTTCCGGGACAGGGGCTACGAGCAGTACTTC CASSFRDRGYEQYF
. . TRBJ2-1 TRBV5-1 TGCGCCAGCAGTGGGAGCAATGAGCAGTTCTTC CASSGSNEQFF
once TRBD2 TRBJ2-7 TRBV18 TGTGCCAGCTCACCACTTCTTCCTAGCGGGATGAAACACTCCTACGAGCAGTACTTC CASSPLLPSGMKHSYEQYF
. TRBD2 TRBJ2-2 TRBV30 TGTGCCTGGAGTGAGGGGGCTAGCGGGGGCACCGGGGAGCTGTTTTTT CAWSEGASGGTGELFF
. TRBD1 TRBJ2-7 TRBV25-1 TGTGCCAGCAGTGAATGGGCGCAGGGGGCGAGGGAGCAGTACTTC CASSEWAQGAREQYF
. TRBD1 TRBJ1-5 TRBV28 TGTGCCAGCAGTCCTCACCGACAGGGAAATCAGCCCCAGCATTTT CASSPHRQGNQPQHF
few TRBD2 TRBJ2-7 TRBV7-9 TGTGCCAGCAGCTTAGACCGGGGGGGCAGATCCTACGAGCAGTACTTC CASSLDRGGRSYEQYF
. . TRBJ2-3 TRBV18 TGTGCCAGCTCACCCCAGCGGGGCACAGATACGCAGTATTTT CASSPQRGTDTQYF
. . TRBJ1-2 TRBV13 TGTGCCAGCAGCCGGGGTAGAGACTATGGCTACACCTTC CASSRGRDYGYTF
. . TRBJ2-1 TRBV7-6 TGTGCCAGCAGCTTAAGATCCGGGATGGGGTCCCACAATGAGCAGTTCTTC CASSLRSGMGSHNEQFF
few TRBD1 TRBJ1-2 TRBV6-6 TGTGCCAGCAGTTACGCCGGGACAGCTAACTATGGCTACACCTTC CASSYAGTANYGYTF
. . TRBJ1-1 TRBV18 TGTGCCAGCTCATCGCCGGGTCGAGGTATGGCTTTCTTT CASSSPGRGMAFF
. . TRBJ2-5 TRBV28 TGTGCCAGCAGTTTATTTGGAGGAGGGAAACAGACCCAGTACTTC CASSLFGGGKQTQYF
few . TRBJ2-1 TRBV2 TGTGCCGGTTGTTTGGGGAGCGATGAGCAGTTCTTC CAGCLGSDEQFF
once . TRBJ2-2 TRBV2 TGTGCCAGCAGTGAAAGTGGGCACACCGGGGAGCTGTTTTTT CASSESGHTGELFF
few . TRBJ1-1 TRBV9 TGTGCCAGCAGCGAAGGGGGACCCAAGAACACTGAAGCTTTCTTT CASSEGGPKNTEAFF
. TRBD2 TRBJ2-1 TRBV5-1 TGCGCCAGCAGCCGCCTGGGGGGGGGAAGCTCCTACAATGAGCAGTTCTTC CASSRLGGGSSYNEQFF
few TRBD2 TRBJ2-1 TRBV7-2 TGTGCCAGCAGCTTAGCCGGCTTCACTAGCGGGAGAAGGAGGGACAATGAGCAGTTCTTC CASSLAGFTSGRRRDNEQFF
. . TRBJ1-3 TRBV6-6 TGTGCCAGCAGCACCTCTGGGACAACTGGAAACACCATATATTTT CASSTSGTTGNTIYF
. . TRBJ2-7 TRBV12-2 TGTGCAAGTCGCTTAAGGAAGGAGGACAGGGGGCTTCTAAACGAGCAGTACTTC CASRLRKEDRGLLNEQYF